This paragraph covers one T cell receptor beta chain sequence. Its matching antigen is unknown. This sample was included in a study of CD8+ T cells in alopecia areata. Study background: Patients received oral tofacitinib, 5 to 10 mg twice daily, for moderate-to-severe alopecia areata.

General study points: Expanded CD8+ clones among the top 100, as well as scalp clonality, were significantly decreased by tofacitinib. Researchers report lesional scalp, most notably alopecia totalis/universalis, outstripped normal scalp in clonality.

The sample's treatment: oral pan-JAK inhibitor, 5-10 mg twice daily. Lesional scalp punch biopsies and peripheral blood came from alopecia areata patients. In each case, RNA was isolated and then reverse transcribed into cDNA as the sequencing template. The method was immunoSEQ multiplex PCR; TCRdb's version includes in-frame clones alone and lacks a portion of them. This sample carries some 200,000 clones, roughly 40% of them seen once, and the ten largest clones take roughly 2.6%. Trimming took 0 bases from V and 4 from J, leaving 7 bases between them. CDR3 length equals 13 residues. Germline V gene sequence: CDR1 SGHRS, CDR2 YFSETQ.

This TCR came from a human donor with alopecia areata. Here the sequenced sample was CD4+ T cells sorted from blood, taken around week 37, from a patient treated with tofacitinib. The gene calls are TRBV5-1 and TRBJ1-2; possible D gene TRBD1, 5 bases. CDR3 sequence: CASSLGQSYGYTF. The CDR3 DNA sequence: TGCGCCAGCAGCTTGGGACAGTCCTATGGCTACACCTTC. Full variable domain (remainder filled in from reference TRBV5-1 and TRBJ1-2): KAGVTQTPRYLIKTRGQQVTLSCSPISGHRSVSWYQQTPGQGLQFLFEYFSETQRNKGNFPGRFSGRQFSNSRSEMNVSTLELGDSALYLCASSLGQSYGYTFGSGTRLTVV.